Listed here are 23 T cell receptor beta chains from one sample, sequenced in a study of blood T cells in healthy people across ages. Combining a sample-barcoded 5' primer with a J-beta primer mix, a second PCR ran for 7 to 11 cycles. Via MiXCR, TCRdb re-called the 5' RACE reads, giving one row per CDR3 protein. This table has more than 550,000 distinct CDR3 sequences, 22% appearing once. Sequencing input: blood. These receptors were obtained from a man between 65 and 85 years old in good health.

The table lists this clonotype with many counts. This chain connects TRBV9 to TRBJ2-7; either TRBD1 or TRBD2 may supply D (6 bases each). V dropped 3 bases and J dropped 1 base, with 14 bases sitting between them. Germline lookup yields CDR1 SGDLS and CDR2 YYNGEE. The CDR3 is 15 residues long. The CDR3 reads CASSGGASWSYEQYF. The DNA for the CDR3 is TGTGCCAGCAGCGGGGGGGCGAGCTGGTCCTACGAGCAGTACTTC.

This clonotype has only a few counts. V is TRBV2 and J is TRBJ2-1; no reliable D call. The assigned J gene may be wrong: the sequence end matches TRBJ2-7 better. Looked up from germline, CDR1 is SNHLY and CDR2 is FYNNEI. CDR3 length equals 13 residues. This CDR3 is CASSRSQIYEQYF. The DNA of the CDR3 is TGTGCCAGCAGCCGGTCTCAAATCTACGAGCAGTACTTC.

The CDR3 here is CATSRDRYLDEQFF. The CDR3 DNA reads as TGTGCCACCAGCCGGGACAGATATCTCGATGAGCAGTTCTTC. V and J are TRBV15 and TRBJ2-5, with 7 nucleotides matching TRBD1. The end of the DNA aligns better with TRBJ2-1, so the J call may be wrong. The CDR3 is made up of 14 amino acids. Looked up from germline, CDR1 is LNHNV and CDR2 is YYDKDF (reference sequence).

This clonotype was found a few times. The chain employs TRBV29-1 and TRBJ1-1; TRBD1 aligns across 8 bases. The CDR3 extends over 12 amino acids. J lost 4 bases, V lost 7 bases, and 5 bases had no gene match. Germline CDR1 reads SQVTM; CDR2 reads ANQGSEA. The CDR3 DNA is TGCAGCGGTGGACAGGGAAGCACTGAAGCTTTCTTT. It encodes CSGGQGSTEAFF.

The gene calls are TRBV5-1 and TRBJ2-3; possibly TRBD2 for D (7 bases). Germline V gene sequence: CDR1 SGHRS, CDR2 YFSETQ. The V end was cut by 4 bases, the J end by 4 bases, with 19 bases between. CDR3 length: 16 amino acids. CDR3: CASSLRGAEPPDTQYF. The CDR3 DNA is TGCGCCAGCAGCCTCCGGGGGGCCGAACCCCCAGATACGCAGTATTTT. Full variable domain (outside the CDR3, taken from reference TRBV5-1 and TRBJ2-3): KAGVTQTPRYLIKTRGQQVTLSCSPISGHRSVSWYQQTPGQGLQFLFEYFSETQRNKGNFPGRFSGRQFSNSRSEMNVSTLELGDSALYLCASSLRGAEPPDTQYFGPGTRLTVL.

The chain uses TRBV6-1 and TRBJ2-3; D tentatively reads TRBD1 or TRBD2 (6 bases each). The CDR3 spans 14 residues. Trimming shortened V by 6 bases and J by 3 bases, and 13 bases separated the two germline ends. Per germline, CDR1 MNHNS and CDR2 SASEGT. Here the CDR3 reads CASREGGFTDTQYF. CDR3 DNA: TGTGCCAGCAGGGAGGGGGGCTTTACAGATACGCAGTATTTT.

This clonotype turned up a few times. V gene TRBV3-1 combines with J gene TRBJ2-3; D possibly corresponds to TRBD2 (5 bases). Germline V CDR1 and CDR2: LGHDT, YNNKEL (reference sequence). This CDR3 spans 15 amino acids. V was pared by 4 bases and J by 4 bases, with 15 bases between. CDR3 amino acids: CASSPFTSFPDTQYF. CDR3 bases: TGTGCCAGCAGCCCCTTTACTAGTTTTCCAGATACGCAGTATTTT.

The chain couples TRBV6-1 to TRBJ2-5; 10 bases are a match to TRBD2. The last part of the DNA fits TRBJ2-1 better; the J call may be wrong. Germline lookup yields CDR1 MNHNS and CDR2 SASEGT. The CDR3 length is 16 residues. The CDR3 reads CASSAQASGSFDEQFF. The CDR3 coding sequence is TGTGCCAGCAGTGCGCAGGCTAGCGGGAGTTTCGATGAGCAGTTCTTC.

This clonotype was counted at least ten times. The chain joins TRBV15 to TRBJ2-7; 7 positions agree with TRBD1. V was pared by 0 bases and J by 2 bases, with 7 bases of the junction left unmatched. CDR3 length: 16 residues. CDR1 and CDR2 (germline): LNHNV, YYDKDF (reference sequence). The CDR3 region is CATSRDFRDSAYEQYF. In nucleotides, the CDR3 is TGTGCCACCAGCAGAGATTTCAGGGACAGCGCCTACGAGCAGTACTTC.

The chain couples TRBV20-1 to TRBJ1-5; D is unresolved. The V and J ends lost 5 bases and 0 bases respectively, with 14 bases between them. The germline V gene has CDR1 DFQATT and CDR2 SNEGSKA (reference sequence). The CDR3 has 15 amino acids. The CDR3 loop reads CSALPPLDSNQPQHF. The CDR3 nucleotides read TGCAGTGCTTTGCCGCCCCTGGATAGCAATCAGCCCCAGCATTTT.

This rearrangement joins TRBV5-5 to TRBJ2-3; 8 nucleotides agree with TRBD1. V was pared by 3 bases and J by 9 bases, with 9 bases of the junction left unmatched. The germline V gene has CDR1 SGHKS and CDR2 YYEKEE (reference sequence). The CDR3 is 14 residues long. CDR3 sequence (DNA): TGTGCCAGCAGCTCAGGGGGCTCGTCAATAACGCAGTATTTT. It specifies CASSSGGSSITQYF.

On this clonotype: The junction shows a germline mismatch at one end, possibly a read error. The CDR3 is CAIRESGDGYNEQFF. The DNA of the CDR3 is TGTGCCATCAGGGAGTCAGGGGACGGATACAATGAGCAGTTCTTC. J is TRBJ2-5 and V is TRBV10-3; possible D gene TRBD1, 6 bases. The J call may be in error: the DNA end matches TRBJ2-1 better. Germline CDR1 ENHRY, CDR2 SYGVKD. The CDR3 runs to 15 residues.

This chain connects TRBV6-5 to TRBJ1-2, with TRBD1 matching 7 bases. Germline V CDR1 and CDR2: MNHEY, SVGAGI. This CDR3 has 13 amino acids. The trim removed 5 bases at V and 4 bases at J, leaving 4 bases unmatched. The CDR3 region is CASSKDRRYGYTF. As DNA, the CDR3 is TGTGCCAGCAGTAAGGACAGGCGCTATGGCTACACCTTC.

This clonotype was picked up a small number of times. The chain carries TRBV5-1 and TRBJ1-3; a possible D gene is TRBD1 (6 bases). Germline values: CDR1 SGHRS, CDR2 YFSETQ. This CDR3 is 17 amino acids long. V was clipped by 4 bases and J by 0 bases, with 17 bases between them. The DNA of the CDR3 is TGCGCCAGCAGCGTAGGACCAGGACAGCTCTCTGGAAACACCATATATTTT. It yields the protein CASSVGPGQLSGNTIYF. The whole variable domain, filled in from reference TRBV5-1 and TRBJ1-3, reads KAGVTQTPRYLIKTRGQQVTLSCSPISGHRSVSWYQQTPGQGLQFLFEYFSETQRNKGNFPGRFSGRQFSNSRSEMNVSTLELGDSALYLCASSVGPGQLSGNTIYFGEGSWLTVV.

This clonotype came up once. Its ends do not fully match the called genes, so a read error is possible. V usage is TRBV3-1 and J usage is TRBJ1-2, with 10 bases matching TRBD1. The germline CDR1 and CDR2 sequences are LGHDT and YNNKEL (reference sequence). The CDR3 covers 15 residues. The CDR3 region has the DNA TGTGCCAGCAGCCATCTGGACAGGGGGAACTTTGGCTACACCTTC. Amino acids: CASSHLDRGNFGYTF.

The chain recombines TRBV12-3 or TRBV12-4 with TRBJ2-6, with D unresolved. This CDR3 has 16 amino acids. Trimming shortened V by 5 bases and J by 2 bases, and 13 bases separated the two germline ends. The CDR3 is CASSLAQITGANVLTF. Written as DNA, the CDR3 is TGTGCCAGCAGTCTCGCCCAGATCACTGGGGCCAACGTCCTGACTTTC.

The rearrangement uses TRBV5-4 and TRBJ2-1, with 14 bases lining up with TRBD2. The V and J ends lost 2 bases and 2 bases, in that order; junction bases with no gene match: 15. Per germline, CDR1 SGHNT and CDR2 YYREEE (reference sequence). The CDR3 is 21 amino acids. CDR3 region: CASSFDRGGTSGRATYNEQFF. The DNA for the CDR3 is TGTGCCAGCAGCTTTGACAGGGGGGGGACTAGCGGGAGAGCAACCTACAATGAGCAGTTCTTC. Full variable domain (rest looked up from reference TRBV5-4 and TRBJ2-1): ETGVTQSPTHLIKTRGQQVTLRCSSQSGHNTVSWYQQALGQGPQFIFQYYREEENGRGNFPPRFSGLQFPNYSSELNVNALELDDSALYLCASSFDRGGTSGRATYNEQFFGPGTRLTVL.

This clonotype turned up a few times. V is TRBV29-1 and J is TRBJ2-1; either TRBD1 or TRBD2 may fit D (5 bases each). Germline lookup yields CDR1 SQVTM and CDR2 ANQGSEA. V was cut by 8 bases and J by 5 bases, with 16 bases left in between. This CDR3 is 13 amino acids long. The CDR3: CSYRDLENNEQFF. The CDR3, as DNA: TGCAGCTACCGGGACCTAGAAAACAATGAGCAGTTCTTC.

The count of this clonotype is one. This chain joins TRBV9 and TRBJ2-3, with D maybe TRBD1 (5 bases). Trimming cost V 4 bases and J 1 base, with 10 bases left between them. The germline V gene encodes CDR1 SGDLS and CDR2 YYNGEE. The CDR3 contains 14 residues. The CDR3 sequence is CASSIMTGTDTQYF. CDR3 in DNA: TGTGCCAGCAGCATAATGACAGGCACAGATACGCAGTATTTT.

This clonotype was detected ten times or more. This chain links TRBV12-3 or TRBV12-4 with TRBJ1-2, with a weak D call TRBD1 (6 bases). Trimming pared 6 bases from V and 8 bases from J, leaving 13 bases between. The CDR3 loop spans 12 amino acids. CDR3 region: CASSPQGGGYTF. In DNA form, the CDR3 reads TGTGCCAGCAGCCCACAGGGAGGGGGCTACACCTTC.

This chain connects TRBV9 to TRBJ2-5; 7 bases map to TRBD2. CDR1 and CDR2 (germline): SGDLS, YYNGEE. After removal of 0 bases from V and 1 base from J, the junction contained 3 bases not matched to a gene. The CDR3 contains 15 residues. This CDR3 reads CASSVGWGGQETQYF. DNA of the CDR3: TGTGCCAGCAGCGTAGGTTGGGGGGGCCAAGAGACCCAGTACTTC. Looking up the rest from reference TRBV9 and TRBJ2-5 gives the full variable domain: DSGVTQTPKHLITATGQRVTLRCSPRSGDLSVYWYQQSLDQGLQFLIQYYNGEERAKGNILERFSAQQFPDLHSELNLSSLELGDSALYFCASSVGWGGQETQYFGPGTRLLVL.

This clonotype showed up just a few times. The J gene is TRBJ2-3, the V gene TRBV6-4, with D unclear. The germline gives CDR1 MRHNA, CDR2 SNTAGT. There are 11 residues in the CDR3. The V end was cut by 6 bases, the J end by 11 bases, with 12 bases between. The CDR3 DNA reads as TGTGCCAGCAGGGCCGGTCTCGGGCAGTATTTT. Its protein is CASRAGLGQYF.

This chain uses TRBV20-1 with TRBJ2-3; 7 bases are a match to TRBD2. Trimming at V came to 4 bases and at J to 11 bases, leaving 15 bases not matched to a gene. The CDR3 is made up of 14 amino acids. The germline V gene encodes CDR1 DFQATT and CDR2 SNEGSKA (reference sequence). CDR3 amino acids: CSAKNRRGEVVQYF. The CDR3 coding sequence is TGCAGTGCTAAGAACCGCCGGGGGGAGGTGGTGCAGTATTTT.